What follows are 9 T cell receptor beta chains derived from one specimen sequenced in a study of OX40 agonist ivuxolimab in advanced cancers. Library preparation was by the immunoSEQ multiplex PCR assay. Sourced from immuneACCESS, this table was stored by TCRdb with only in-frame sequences that have V and J called. A share of the clones is absent; for the studies checked, an unresolved V gene accounts for under half, and the remainder has no known explanation. This sample has 100,000 to 150,000 clones in its table, and about 90% of those were observed once. The leading ten clones occupy under 0.85% of the sample. Sequencing used CD4+ or CD8+ T cells sorted from blood, obtained in a trial of the OX40 agonist ivuxolimab. The receptor source for this set is an adult with an advanced solid tumor such as melanoma, head and neck, liver or kidney cancer.

This chain links TRBV6-5 with TRBJ2-7, with D unresolved. V was shortened by 6 bases and J by 2 bases, with 17 bases between the two germline ends. CDR1 and CDR2 (germline): MNHEY, SVGAGI. The CDR3 has 15 amino acids. The CDR3 sequence: CASSPYKIRAYEQYF. The CDR3, as DNA: TGTGCCAGCAGCCCTTACAAGATTCGCGCCTACGAGCAGTACTTC.

This chain connects TRBV2 to TRBJ2-1; TRBD2 matches 10 bases. The CDR3 sequence is 14 residues long. The germline V gene encodes CDR1 SNHLY and CDR2 FYNNEI. The ends lost 8 bases at V and 7 bases at J; junction bases unmatched: 8. This chain's CDR3 is CASARELAGNEQFF. CDR3 in DNA: TGTGCCAGCGCTAGAGAACTAGCGGGAAATGAGCAGTTCTTC.

The CDR3 reads CATTVGGGYGGANVLTF. The DNA for the CDR3 is TGTGCCACCACGGTCGGGGGGGGCTATGGTGGGGCCAACGTCCTGACTTTC. V is TRBV2 and J is TRBJ2-6, with 8 positions matching TRBD2. The V gene's germline CDR1 is SNHLY and CDR2 FYNNEI. The CDR3 extends over 17 amino acids. With V trimmed by 10 bases and J by 3 bases, 14 bases remained unmatched.

This chain connects TRBV9 to TRBJ2-3; D remains unclear. Trimming took 0 bases from V and 4 from J, leaving 6 bases between them. The CDR3 spans 13 residues. The germline CDR1 and CDR2 sequences are SGDLS and YYNGEE. The CDR3 spells CASSVGVSDTQYF. In nucleotides, the CDR3 is TGTGCCAGCAGCGTAGGGGTGTCAGATACGCAGTATTTT.

This chain connects TRBV11-1 to TRBJ2-7; D might be TRBD1 (6 bases). The germline gives CDR1 SGHAT, CDR2 FQDESV (reference sequence). The CDR3 spans 15 residues. Trimming pared 4 bases from V and 5 bases from J, leaving 18 bases between. CDR3 amino acids: CASSSLRQAPNEQYF. CDR3 nucleotides: TGTGCCAGCAGCTCCCTCCGACAGGCCCCCAACGAGCAGTACTTC.

This clone was observed a handful of times. The V and J genes are TRBV19 and TRBJ1-1; tentatively, D is TRBD1 (5 bases). Trimming cost V 1 base and J 3 bases, with 21 bases left between them. CDR1 is LNHDA and CDR2 is SQIVND in the germline V gene (reference sequence). This CDR3 has 18 amino acids. The CDR3: CASSIVSPPGPADTEAFF. The CDR3, as DNA: TGTGCCAGTAGTATAGTAAGTCCCCCAGGGCCGGCGGACACTGAAGCTTTCTTT.

This chain links TRBV2 with TRBJ2-6; D tentatively reads TRBD1 or TRBD2 (5 bases each). The germline gives CDR1 SNHLY, CDR2 FYNNEI. V was trimmed by 4 bases and J by 0 bases, leaving 13 bases between them. The length of the CDR3 is 17 residues. Here the CDR3 reads CASSGGPGYSGANVLTF. CDR3 nucleotide sequence: TGTGCCAGCAGTGGGGGCCCGGGATACTCTGGGGCCAACGTCCTGACTTTC.

This chain connects TRBV14 to TRBJ2-1, with D uncertain. CDR1 and CDR2 from the germline V gene are SGHDN and FVKESK. Trimming shortened V by 1 base and J by 0 bases, and 7 bases separated the two germline ends. The CDR3 covers 15 residues. CDR3 DNA sequence: TGTGCCAGCAGCCAAGCTAAGAGCTCCTACAATGAGCAGTTCTTC. Its translation is CASSQAKSSYNEQFF.

The chain carries TRBV6-1 and TRBJ2-3; D is tentatively TRBD1 or TRBD2 (5 bases each). V shed 6 bases and J shed 0 bases, with 10 bases lying between them. The CDR3 covers 14 residues. The germline V gene encodes CDR1 MNHNS and CDR2 SASEGT. The CDR3 loop is CASRTGDSTDTQYF. Written as DNA, the CDR3 is TGTGCCAGCAGGACCGGGGACAGCACAGATACGCAGTATTTT.